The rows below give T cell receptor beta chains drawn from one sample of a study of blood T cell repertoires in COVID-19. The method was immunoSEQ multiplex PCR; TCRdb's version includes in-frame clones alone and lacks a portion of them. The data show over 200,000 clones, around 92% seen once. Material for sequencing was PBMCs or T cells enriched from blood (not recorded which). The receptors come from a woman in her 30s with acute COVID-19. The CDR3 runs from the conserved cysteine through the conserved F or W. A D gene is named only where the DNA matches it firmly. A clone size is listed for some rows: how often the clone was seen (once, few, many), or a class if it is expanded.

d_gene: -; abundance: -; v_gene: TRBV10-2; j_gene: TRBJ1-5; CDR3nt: TGCGCCAGCAGTGACCCGACAAGTCCCCAGCATTTT; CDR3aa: CASSDPTSPQHF
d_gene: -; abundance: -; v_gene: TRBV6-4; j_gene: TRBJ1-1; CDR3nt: TGTGCCAGCAGTGTTAGTCCGGCGGAGAACACTGAAGCTTTCTTT; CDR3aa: CASSVSPAENTEAFF
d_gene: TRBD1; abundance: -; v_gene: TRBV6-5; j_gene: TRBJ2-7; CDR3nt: TGTGCCAGCAGGTCGCCGGGACAGGGCTACGAGCAGTACTTC; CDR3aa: CASRSPGQGYEQYF
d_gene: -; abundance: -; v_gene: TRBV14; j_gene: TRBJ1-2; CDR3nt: TGTGCCAGCAGTCCAGGGTACCGCTATGGCTACACCTTC; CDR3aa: CASSPGYRYGYTF
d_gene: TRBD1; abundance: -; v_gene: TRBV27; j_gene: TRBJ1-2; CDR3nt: TGTGCCAGCAGTTATAGGGGGCAAAATTATGGCTACACCTTC; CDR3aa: CASSYRGQNYGYTF
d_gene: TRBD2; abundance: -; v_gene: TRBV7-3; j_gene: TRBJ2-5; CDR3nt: TGTGCCAGCAGCTTGACGCGGGGGGAGACCCAGTACTTC; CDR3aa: CASSLTRGETQYF
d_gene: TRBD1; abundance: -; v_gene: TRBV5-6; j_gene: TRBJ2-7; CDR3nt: TGTGCCAGCAGCGAGCAACCCGGGACAGCCTACGAGCAGTACTTC; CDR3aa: CASSEQPGTAYEQYF
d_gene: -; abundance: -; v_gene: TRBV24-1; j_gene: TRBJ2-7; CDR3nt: TGTGCCACCAGTGATGGAGGCGGAACCTACGAGCAGTACTTC; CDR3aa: CATSDGGGTYEQYF
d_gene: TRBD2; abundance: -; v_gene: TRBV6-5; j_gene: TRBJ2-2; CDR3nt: TGTGCCAGCAGGTTCAGCGGGGTGCCCGGGGAGCTGTTTTTT; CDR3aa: CASRFSGVPGELFF
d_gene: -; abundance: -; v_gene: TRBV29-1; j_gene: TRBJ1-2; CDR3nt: TGCAGCGTTGAAGATCGAGAAGGACACCAAGGCTACACCTTC; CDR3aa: CSVEDREGHQGYTF
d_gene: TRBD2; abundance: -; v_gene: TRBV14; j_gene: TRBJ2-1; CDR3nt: TGTGCCAGCAGGTTGGGAGGGATCAATGAGCAGTTCTTC; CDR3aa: CASRLGGINEQFF
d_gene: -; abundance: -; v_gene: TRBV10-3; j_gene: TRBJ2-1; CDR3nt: TGTGCCATCCGCGGTCTGGCGGGGACCTACAATGAGCAGTTCTTC; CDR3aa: CAIRGLAGTYNEQFF
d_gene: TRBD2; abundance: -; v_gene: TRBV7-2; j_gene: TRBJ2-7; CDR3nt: TGTGCCAGCAGCCCAAGACTAGCCTTGAACCCCTACGAGCAGTACTTC; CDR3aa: CASSPRLALNPYEQYF
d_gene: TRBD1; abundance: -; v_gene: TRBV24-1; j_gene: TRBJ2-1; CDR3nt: TGTGCCACCAGTGAAAGGACAGGGGGCTACAATGAGCAGTTCTTC; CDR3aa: CATSERTGGYNEQFF
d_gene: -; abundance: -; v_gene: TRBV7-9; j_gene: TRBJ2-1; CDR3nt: TGTGCCAGCAGCGGGGAACAGCGGGCTGATGAGCAGTTCTTC; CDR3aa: CASSGEQRADEQFF
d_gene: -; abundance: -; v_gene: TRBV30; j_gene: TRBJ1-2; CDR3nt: TGTGCCTGGAGTGTACTCCCAGGGGCGAAAAGCTACACCTTC; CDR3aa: CAWSVLPGAKSYTF
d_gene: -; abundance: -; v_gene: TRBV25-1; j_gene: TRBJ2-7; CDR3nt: TGTGCCATAGGAATGTGGGCTCCTAAATCCTACGAGCAGTACTTC; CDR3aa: CAIGMWAPKSYEQYF
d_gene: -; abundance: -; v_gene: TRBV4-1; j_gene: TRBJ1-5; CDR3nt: TGCGCCAGCAGCCAAGCTGCTAGTATCCAGCCCCAGCATTTT; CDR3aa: CASSQAASIQPQHF
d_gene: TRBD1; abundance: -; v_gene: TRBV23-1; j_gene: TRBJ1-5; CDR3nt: TGCGCCAGCAGTCAATCACGGCTACGACAGGGTGGCGATCAGCCCCAGCATTTT; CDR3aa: CASSQSRLRQGGDQPQHF
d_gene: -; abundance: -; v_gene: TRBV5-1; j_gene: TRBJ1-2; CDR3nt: TGCGCCAGCAGCTTGGGACATGGGGTTACAGGCAATGGCTACACCTTC; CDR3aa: CASSLGHGVTGNGYTF
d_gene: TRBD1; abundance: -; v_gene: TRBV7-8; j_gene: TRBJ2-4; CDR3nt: TGTGCCAGCAGCTTTAAGGGGGCGGACAAAAACATTCAGTACTTC; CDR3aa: CASSFKGADKNIQYF
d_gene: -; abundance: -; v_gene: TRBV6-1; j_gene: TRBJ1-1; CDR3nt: TGTGCCAGCAGTGAAGGGGAGTGGTCTGAAGCTTTCTTT; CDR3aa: CASSEGEWSEAFF
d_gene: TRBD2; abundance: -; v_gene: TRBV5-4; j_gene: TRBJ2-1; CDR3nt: TGTGCCAGCAGCTCCGCCGGGACTAGGGTTTACAATGAGCAGTTCTTC; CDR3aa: CASSSAGTRVYNEQFF
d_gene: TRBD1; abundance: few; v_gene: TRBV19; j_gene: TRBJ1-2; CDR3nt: TGTGCCAGTAGTCACGACAGGGGGCGCAGCTATGGCTACACCTTC; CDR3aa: CASSHDRGRSYGYTF
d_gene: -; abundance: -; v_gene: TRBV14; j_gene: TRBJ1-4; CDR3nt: TGTGCCAGCAGCCAAGTTGCGGGACGGTCTAATGAAAAACTGTTTTTT; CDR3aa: CASSQVAGRSNEKLFF
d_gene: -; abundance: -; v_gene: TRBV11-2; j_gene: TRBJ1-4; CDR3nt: TGTGCCAGCAGCTTAGGCAGGACTTACGCAGCAACTAATGAAAAACTGTTTTTT; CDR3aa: CASSLGRTYAATNEKLFF
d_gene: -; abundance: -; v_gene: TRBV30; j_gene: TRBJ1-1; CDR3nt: TGTGCCTGGAGTGTACTTCCTATTGAAGCTTTCTTT; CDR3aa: CAWSVLPIEAFF
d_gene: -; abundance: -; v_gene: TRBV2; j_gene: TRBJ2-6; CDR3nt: TGTGCCAGCAAGGGGATTTCCTCTGGGGCCAACGTCCTGACTTTC; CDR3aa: CASKGISSGANVLTF